Following are 18 T cell receptor beta chains from one sample sequenced in a study of cytomegalovirus exposure and HLA in healthy donors. Amplification used 60 Vbeta primers and 13 Jbeta primers. Data came from immunoSEQ multiplex PCR; TCRdb stores just in-frame clones and leaves some out. The sample lists approximately 97,000 clones; approximately 80% were seen once. The sequencing sample was made of PBMCs. These receptors were taken from a woman aged 40 to 50 in good health and CMV-seropositive.

V and J are TRBV19 and TRBJ2-3; 12 nucleotides match TRBD2. The CDR3 is 13 residues long. The V segment lost 10 bases and the J segment 5 bases; nucleotides outside the gene matches: 4. The germline V gene has CDR1 LNHDA and CDR2 SQIVND (reference sequence). CDR3 coding DNA: TGTGCCACACTAGCGGGAGGAAGAGATACGCAGTATTTT. This gives the protein CATLAGGRDTQYF.

This clone came up once. This chain connects TRBV19 to TRBJ1-1; 7 bases align to TRBD1. CDR1 is LNHDA, CDR2 SQIVND, per germline (reference sequence). With 4 bases clipped from V and 1 base from J, the junction kept 6 bases outside the gene matches. The CDR3 has 15 amino acids. The CDR3 region has the DNA TGTGCCAGTAGTAGCCGGACAGGTGGGAACACTGAAGCTTTCTTT. Translation: CASSSRTGGNTEAFF.

The V and J genes are TRBV5-1 and TRBJ1-1, with D perhaps TRBD1 (5 bases). This CDR3 region has 14 residues. Germline assignment: CDR1 SGHRS and CDR2 YFSETQ. Trimming took 4 bases from V and 1 from J, leaving 11 bases between them. This CDR3 is CASSRDSQNTEAFF. DNA of the CDR3: TGCGCCAGCAGCCGAGACAGTCAGAACACTGAAGCTTTCTTT.

The V and J genes are TRBV30 and TRBJ1-4; 7 bases line up with TRBD1. The CDR3 runs 12 residues. CDR1 and CDR2 (germline): GTSNPN, SVGIG (reference sequence). V lost 4 bases and J lost 7; bases outside the gene matches: 3. DNA for the CDR3: TGTGCCTGGAACAGGGGTGGTGAAAAACTGTTTTTT. This sequence encodes CAWNRGGEKLFF. The whole variable domain, filled in from reference TRBV30 and TRBJ1-4, reads SQTIHQWPATLVQPVGSPLSLECTVEGTSNPNLYWYRQAAGRGLQLLFYSVGIGQISSEVPQNLSASRPQDRQFILSSKKLLLSDSGFYLCAWNRGGEKLFFGSGTQLSVL.

V is TRBV2 and J is TRBJ2-1; D is uncertain. Germline CDR1 SNHLY, CDR2 FYNNEI. Trimming left V 7 bases short and J 2 bases short, with 9 bases between. CDR3 length: 13 amino acids. The CDR3 region has the DNA TGTGCCAGCAAAAGCAGGACCTACAATGAGCAGTTCTTC. It encodes CASKSRTYNEQFF. Full variable domain (outside the CDR3, taken from reference TRBV2 and TRBJ2-1): EPEVTQTPSHQVTQMGQEVILRCVPISNHLYFYWYRQILGQKVEFLVSFYNNEISEKSEIFDDQFSVERPDGSNFTLKIRSTKLEDSAMYFCASKSRTYNEQFFGPGTRLTVL.

The chain uses TRBV9 and TRBJ1-3; D is unclear. The CDR3 consists of 14 residues. Germline V gene lookup returns CDR1 SGDLS and CDR2 YYNGEE. The V and J ends lost 0 bases and 4 bases respectively, with 8 bases between them. Here the CDR3 reads CASSVDYAGNTIYF. The DNA for the CDR3 is TGTGCCAGCAGCGTAGATTATGCGGGAAACACCATATATTTT.

This clone came up a few times. The chain recombines TRBV11-2 with TRBJ2-3; 12 positions agree with TRBD2. CDR1 and CDR2 (germline): SGHAT, FQNNGV. Trimming cost V 6 bases and J 5 bases; bases outside gene matches: 6. CDR3 length: 15 amino acids. The CDR3 DNA is TGTGCCAGCAGGCGCCTAGCGGGAGGGTTAGATACGCAGTATTTT. It codes for CASRRLAGGLDTQYF. Looking up the rest from reference TRBV11-2 and TRBJ2-3 gives the full variable domain: EAGVAQSPRYKIIEKRQSVAFWCNPISGHATLYWYQQILGQGPKLLIQFQNNGVVDDSQLPKDRFSAERLKGVDSTLKIQPAKLEDSAVYLCASRRLAGGLDTQYFGPGTRLTVL.

This chain links TRBV7-9 with TRBJ2-1; perhaps TRBD2 as D (5 bases). Trimming shortened V by 1 base and J by 6 bases, and 13 bases separated the two germline ends. This CDR3 comprises 15 residues. Germline lookup yields CDR1 SEHNR and CDR2 FQNEAQ (reference sequence). The CDR3 DNA follows: TGTGCCAGCAGCTTAGTGGAGGACTTCCGCAATGAGCAGTTCTTC. Its protein product is CASSLVEDFRNEQFF.

This clone was seen only a few times. The genes are TRBV9 and TRBJ2-1; TRBD2 is a possible D gene (6 bases). The CDR3 loop spans 13 amino acids. Trimming took 3 bases from V and 8 from J, leaving 12 bases between them. The germline V gene encodes CDR1 SGDLS and CDR2 YYNGEE. This chain's CDR3 is CASSAQLADEQFF. The CDR3, as DNA: TGTGCCAGCAGCGCACAACTAGCCGATGAGCAGTTCTTC.

The chain combines TRBV2 with TRBJ2-5; D is ambiguous. Germline CDR1 is SNHLY and CDR2 is FYNNEI. The CDR3 totals 13 residues. Between the trimmed V and J ends, which lost 4 bases and 5 bases, there was a span of 11 bases. The CDR3 sequence is CASSGQASETQYF. The CDR3, as DNA: TGTGCCAGCAGTGGGCAGGCGTCGGAGACCCAGTACTTC.

This rearrangement joins TRBV5-1 to TRBJ2-2; D perhaps matches TRBD2 (6 bases). Deletions cut 1 base from V and 0 bases from J, with 10 bases between. CDR1 is SGHRS and CDR2 is YFSETQ in the germline V gene. This CDR3 has 16 residues. For the CDR3, the DNA is TGCGCCAGCAGCTTGAGATTAGCGGCGAACACCGGGGAGCTGTTTTTT. It yields the protein CASSLRLAANTGELFF.

This sequence joins TRBV28 and TRBJ2-7; tentatively, D is TRBD1 (5 bases). Trimming pared 5 bases from V and 2 bases from J, leaving 7 bases between. From germline, CDR1 is MDHEN and CDR2 SYDVKM. The CDR3 sequence is 12 residues long. CDR3 sequence reads: CASSLQAYEQYF. Written as DNA, the CDR3 is TGTGCCAGCAGTCTACAGGCCTACGAGCAGTACTTC.

The CDR3 DNA follows: TGTGCCAGCACCCGAAGTCCAGGAAGGACCCAGTACTTC. Translating it yields CASTRSPGRTQYF. The V and J genes are TRBV6-9 and TRBJ2-5; D is unresolved. Trimming took 7 bases from V and 7 from J, leaving 16 bases between them. Looked up from germline, CDR1 is MNHGY and CDR2 is SVAAGI. The CDR3 has 13 residues.

This clone was observed a single time. This rearrangement joins TRBV28 to TRBJ1-2; 10 bases agree with TRBD1. Germline values: CDR1 MDHEN, CDR2 SYDVKM. The CDR3 is made up of 14 amino acids. The V and J ends lost 7 bases and 4 bases, in that order; junction bases with no gene match: 6. This CDR3 is CASTPGQGSYGYTF. CDR3 bases: TGTGCCAGCACACCGGGACAGGGGAGCTATGGCTACACCTTC.

The chain links TRBV9 to TRBJ1-1, with a weak D call TRBD1 (5 bases). Germline-derived CDR1 and CDR2 are SGDLS and YYNGEE. The germline V and J ends were trimmed by 3 bases and 7 bases, with 19 bases remaining between them. The CDR3 has 15 residues. The CDR3 spells CASSALGGGTGEAFF. CDR3 sequence (DNA): TGTGCCAGCAGCGCCCTCGGGGGGGGTACCGGTGAAGCTTTCTTT.

The V and J genes are TRBV5-1 and TRBJ2-3; 8 bases are shared with TRBD1. The CDR3 is 15 residues long. Trimming removed 4 bases from V and 1 base from J; junction bases left unmatched: 5. Germline values: CDR1 SGHRS, CDR2 YFSETQ. In DNA form, the CDR3 reads TGCGCCAGCAGCCTTGACAGGGGCGGCACAGATACGCAGTATTTT. This gives the protein CASSLDRGGTDTQYF.

The chain links TRBV9 to TRBJ2-1, with D possibly TRBD2 on 5 matching bases. This CDR3 comprises 14 residues. Trimming pared 4 bases from V and 8 bases from J, leaving 16 bases between. Per germline, CDR1 SGDLS and CDR2 YYNGEE. The CDR3: CASSPRLAGYEQFF. CDR3 nucleotides: TGTGCCAGCAGCCCCCGGCTAGCTGGGTATGAGCAGTTCTTC.

The chain has TRBV11-2 and TRBJ1-2; 9 bases map to TRBD1. Germline V lookup: CDR1 SGHAT, CDR2 FQNNGV. This CDR3 spans 13 amino acids. The junction had 4 bases not matched to a gene; V was cut back by 5 bases and J by 6 bases. The CDR3 DNA is TGTGCCAGCAGCCCACGGACAGGGGATGGCTACACCTTC. Translated: CASSPRTGDGYTF. Filled out from reference TRBV11-2 and TRBJ1-2, the complete variable domain reads EAGVAQSPRYKIIEKRQSVAFWCNPISGHATLYWYQQILGQGPKLLIQFQNNGVVDDSQLPKDRFSAERLKGVDSTLKIQPAKLEDSAVYLCASSPRTGDGYTFGSGTRLTVV.